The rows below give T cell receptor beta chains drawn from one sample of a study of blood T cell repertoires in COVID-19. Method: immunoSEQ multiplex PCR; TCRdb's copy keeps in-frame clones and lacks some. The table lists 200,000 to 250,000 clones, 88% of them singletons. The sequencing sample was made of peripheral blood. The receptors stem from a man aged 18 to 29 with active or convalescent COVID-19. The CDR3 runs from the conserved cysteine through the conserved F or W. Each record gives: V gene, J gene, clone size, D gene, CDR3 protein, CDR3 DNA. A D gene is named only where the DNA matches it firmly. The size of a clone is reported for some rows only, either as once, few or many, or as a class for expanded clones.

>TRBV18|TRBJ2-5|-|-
CASSPSEAQYF
TGTGCCAGCTCACCCTCAGAGGCCCAGTACTTC
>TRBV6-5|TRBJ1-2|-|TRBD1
CASSSTTGDNYGYTF
TGTGCCAGCAGTTCGACGACAGGGGATAACTATGGCTACACCTTC
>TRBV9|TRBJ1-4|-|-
CASSGTTATNEKLFF
TGTGCCAGCAGCGGTACCACAGCAACTAATGAAAAACTGTTTTTT
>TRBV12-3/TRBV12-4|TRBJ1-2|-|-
CASTSQGQGYTF
TGTGCCAGCACCTCCCAGGGTCAGGGCTACACCTTC
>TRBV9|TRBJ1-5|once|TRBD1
CASSLTGDSNQPQHF
TGTGCCAGCAGCCTCACAGGGGATAGCAATCAGCCCCAGCATTTT
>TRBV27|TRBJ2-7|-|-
CASSRGPTYEQYF
TGTGCCAGCAGCAGGGGACCCACCTACGAGCAGTACTTC
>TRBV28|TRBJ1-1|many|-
CASSPVAMNTEAFF
TGTGCCAGCAGCCCCGTAGCTATGAACACTGAAGCTTTCTTT
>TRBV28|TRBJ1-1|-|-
CASSLGTKVNTEAFF
TGTGCCAGCAGTCTCGGGACAAAAGTGAACACTGAAGCTTTCTTT
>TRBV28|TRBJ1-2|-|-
CASSTHRDSLYGYTF
TGTGCCAGCAGTACCCACAGGGATTCCCTCTATGGCTACACCTTC
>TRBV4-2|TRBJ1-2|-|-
CASSQESLLRVGNGYTF
TGTGCCAGCAGCCAAGAGAGCCTCCTCAGGGTCGGTAATGGCTACACCTTC
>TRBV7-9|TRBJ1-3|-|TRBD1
CASSLGGTVAGNTIYF
TGTGCCAGCAGCTTAGGGGGGACAGTTGCTGGAAACACCATATATTTT
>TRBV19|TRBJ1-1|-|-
CASSIDLVSEAFF
TGTGCCAGTAGTATCGATCTAGTCAGTGAAGCTTTCTTT
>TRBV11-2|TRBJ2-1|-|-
CASSLEPSDTIEQFF
TGTGCCAGCAGCTTAGAACCTAGCGATACTATTGAGCAGTTCTTC
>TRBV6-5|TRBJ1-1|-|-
CASIRKTGNTEAFF
TGTGCCAGCATAAGGAAGACAGGGAACACTGAAGCTTTCTTT
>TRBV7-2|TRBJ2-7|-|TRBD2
CASSPIAGGPSEQYF
TGTGCCAGCAGTCCTATAGCGGGAGGGCCCTCCGAGCAGTACTTC
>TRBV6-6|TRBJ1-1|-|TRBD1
CAAGQVTTEAFF
TGTGCCGCGGGACAGGTGACCACTGAAGCTTTCTTT
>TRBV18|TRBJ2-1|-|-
CASSPELDNEQFF
TGTGCCAGCTCACCCGAACTGGACAATGAGCAGTTCTTC
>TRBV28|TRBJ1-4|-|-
CASRGQASPEKLFF
TGTGCCAGCAGGGGCCAGGCCAGCCCAGAAAAACTGTTTTTT
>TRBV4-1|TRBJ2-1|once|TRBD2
CASSQDRASGRLRLEQFF
TGCGCCAGCAGCCAAGACCGCGCTAGCGGGAGGTTGCGTCTTGAGCAGTTCTTC
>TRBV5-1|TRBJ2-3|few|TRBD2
CASSSGTSGSTDTQYF
TGCGCCAGCAGCAGCGGGACTAGCGGGAGCACAGATACGCAGTATTTT
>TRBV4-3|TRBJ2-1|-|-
CASSQDYSPRHEQFF
TGCGCCAGCAGCCAAGATTACAGCCCCAGGCATGAGCAGTTCTTC
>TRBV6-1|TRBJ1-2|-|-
CASSERSPYGYTF
TGTGCCAGCAGTGAACGAAGCCCTTATGGCTACACCTTC
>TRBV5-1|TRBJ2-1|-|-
CASSLGGTRTYNEQFF
TGCGCCAGCAGCCTAGGGGGAACAAGGACCTACAATGAGCAGTTCTTC
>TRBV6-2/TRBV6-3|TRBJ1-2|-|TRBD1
CASRPSSGGYGYTF
TGTGCCAGCAGGCCTTCCTCAGGGGGCTATGGCTACACCTTC
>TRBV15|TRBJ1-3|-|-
CATSRGDGASGNTIYF
TGTGCCACCAGCAGAGGGGATGGGGCCAGTGGAAACACCATATATTTT
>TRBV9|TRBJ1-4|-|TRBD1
CASSPRPGQGREKLFF
TGTGCCAGCAGCCCCCGTCCGGGACAGGGTAGGGAAAAACTGTTTTTT
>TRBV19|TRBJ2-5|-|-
CASSIIPGSETQYF
TGTGCCAGTAGTATCATCCCAGGGTCGGAGACCCAGTACTTC
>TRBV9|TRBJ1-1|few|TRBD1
CASSEQGSDTEAFF
TGTGCCAGCAGCGAACAGGGGTCGGACACTGAAGCTTTCTTT
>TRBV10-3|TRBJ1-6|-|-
CATGDGSSVLHF
TGTGCCACGGGAGACGGGAGTAGTGTCCTCCACTTT
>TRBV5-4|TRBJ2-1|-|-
CASISRQGNNEQFF
TGTGCCAGCATCTCAAGGCAGGGAAACAATGAGCAGTTCTTC
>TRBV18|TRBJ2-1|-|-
CASSPIVLVNEQFF
TGTGCCAGCTCACCAATTGTATTAGTGAATGAGCAGTTCTTC
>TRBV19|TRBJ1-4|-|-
CASNPGVSPATNEKLFF
TGTGCCAGTAACCCCGGGGTTTCGCCGGCAACTAATGAAAAACTGTTTTTT
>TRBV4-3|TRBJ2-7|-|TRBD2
CASSQDLLGLAGVEQYF
TGCGCCAGCAGCCAAGATCTCCTGGGACTAGCGGGAGTCGAGCAGTACTTC
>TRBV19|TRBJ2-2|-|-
CASSIGGGPGELFF
TGTGCCAGTAGTATAGGGGGCGGCCCCGGGGAGCTGTTTTTT
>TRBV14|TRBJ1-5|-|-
CASSQVAAEGESNQPQHF
TGTGCCAGCAGCCAAGTAGCGGCAGAAGGGGAGAGCAATCAGCCCCAGCATTTT
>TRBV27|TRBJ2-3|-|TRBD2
CASSSGLAGRTDTQYF
TGTGCCAGCAGTTCCGGACTAGCGGGGCGCACAGATACGCAGTATTTT
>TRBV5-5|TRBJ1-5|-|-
CASSLAGVGQPQHF
TGTGCCAGCAGCTTGGCAGGGGTGGGTCAGCCCCAGCATTTT
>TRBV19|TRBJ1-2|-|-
CASSIDPIAQGYGYTF
TGTGCCAGTAGTATAGATCCAATTGCTCAGGGCTATGGCTACACCTTC
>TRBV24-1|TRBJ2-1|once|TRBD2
CATSDLSASGNNEQFF
TGTGCCACCAGTGATTTGTCGGCCAGCGGGAACAATGAGCAGTTCTTC
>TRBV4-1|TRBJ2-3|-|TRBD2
CASSPLAGAIAPFGTDTQYF
TGCGCCAGCAGCCCCCTAGCGGGAGCCATAGCTCCGTTTGGCACAGATACGCAGTATTTT
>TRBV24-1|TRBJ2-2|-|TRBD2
CATSDLNRREPGELFF
TGTGCCACCAGTGATTTGAATCGGCGGGAGCCCGGGGAGCTGTTTTTT
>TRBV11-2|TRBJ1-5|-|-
CASSLEPGASNQPQHF
TGTGCCAGCAGCTTAGAACCTGGGGCTAGCAATCAGCCCCAGCATTTT
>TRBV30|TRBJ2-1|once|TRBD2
CAWSVMGLAGDEQFF
TGTGCCTGGAGTGTCATGGGACTAGCGGGAGATGAGCAGTTCTTC
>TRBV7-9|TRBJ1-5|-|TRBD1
CASSWDSQPQHF
TGTGCCAGCAGCTGGGACAGTCAGCCCCAGCATTTT
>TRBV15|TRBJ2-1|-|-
CATSRDLGVGNGNEQFF
TGTGCCACCAGCAGAGATCTGGGAGTCGGTAACGGCAATGAGCAGTTCTTC
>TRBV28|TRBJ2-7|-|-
CASSSDTLKRQYF
TGTGCCAGCAGCTCGGACACCCTAAAGAGGCAGTACTTC
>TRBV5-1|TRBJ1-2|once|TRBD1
CASSKGQTNYGYTF
TGCGCCAGCAGCAAGGGACAGACTAACTATGGCTACACCTTC
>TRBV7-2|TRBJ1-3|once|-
CASSLAPVSGNTIYF
TGTGCCAGCAGCTTAGCCCCAGTCTCTGGAAACACCATATATTTT
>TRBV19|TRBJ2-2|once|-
CASSIAPGAGGELFF
TGTGCCAGTAGTATAGCCCCGGGTGCCGGCGGGGAGCTGTTTTTT
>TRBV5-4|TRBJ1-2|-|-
CASSPVSNYGYTF
TGTGCCAGCAGCCCTGTTAGTAACTATGGCTACACCTTC
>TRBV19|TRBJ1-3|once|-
CASSRVLTENTIYF
TGTGCCAGTAGTCGGGTCCTGACCGAAAACACCATATATTTT
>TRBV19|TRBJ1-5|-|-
CASRPGQFNQPQHF
TGTGCCAGTAGACCTGGACAGTTCAATCAGCCCCAGCATTTT
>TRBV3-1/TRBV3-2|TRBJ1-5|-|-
CASSPAGRPNQPQHF
TGTGCCAGCAGCCCGGCGGGCCGGCCTAATCAGCCCCAGCATTTT
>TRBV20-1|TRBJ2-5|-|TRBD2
CSSGNQETQYF
TGCAGCAGCGGGAATCAAGAGACCCAGTACTTC
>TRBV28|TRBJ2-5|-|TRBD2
CASSFRGVETQYF
TGTGCCAGCAGTTTCCGGGGGGTAGAGACCCAGTACTTC
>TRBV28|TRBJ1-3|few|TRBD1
CASRGQGGNTIYF
TGTGCCAGCAGGGGACAGGGCGGAAACACCATATATTTT
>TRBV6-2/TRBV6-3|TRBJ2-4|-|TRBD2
CASSVAGTSKNIQYF
TGTGCCAGCAGTGTCGCCGGGACTAGCAAAAACATTCAGTACTTC
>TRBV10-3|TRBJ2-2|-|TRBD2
CAINQGGRNTGELFF
TGTGCCATCAACCAGGGCGGGAGGAACACCGGGGAGCTGTTTTTT